These 27 T cell receptor beta chains came from one sample sequenced in a study of blood T cell repertoires in COVID-19 (dated by TCRdb to about 2020). The protocol used for the library was the immunoSEQ multiplex PCR assay. In its TCRdb copy, this immuneACCESS table keeps in-frame sequences only and misses some clones. Where compared with another copy, unresolved V genes explain less than half of these, and the others have no known cause. The sample table holds about 250,000 clones, of which over 75% were seen once. Roughly 1.7% of the sample lies in the top ten. What was sequenced was PBMCs or T cells enriched from blood (not recorded which). All receptors come from a middle-aged man who had recovered from COVID-19.

The gene calls are TRBV18 and TRBJ1-1, with TRBD1 as a possible D gene (5 bases). CDR1 is KGHSH and CDR2 is LQKENI in the germline V gene. CDR3 length equals 15 residues. V lost 6 bases, J lost 0 bases, and 14 bases lay in between. The CDR3 region is CASSLYRGLNTEAFF. CDR3 bases: TGTGCCAGCTCCCTTTATAGGGGCCTGAACACTGAAGCTTTCTTT.

CDR3 nucleotide sequence: TGTGCCAGCAGCTCCCAGGGTAGCCGATTGGTCAACGAGCAGTACTTC. The encoded protein is CASSSQGSRLVNEQYF. The gene calls are TRBV5-4 and TRBJ2-7, with D perhaps matching TRBD1 (5 bases). The V end lost 3 bases, the J end lost 5 bases, and 21 bases lay between the germline ends. The V gene's germline CDR1 is SGHNT and CDR2 YYREEE (reference sequence). The CDR3 consists of 16 residues.

This chain joins TRBV28 and TRBJ2-7; TRBD1 matches 8 bases. The V gene's germline CDR1 is MDHEN and CDR2 SYDVKM. The ends lost 6 bases at V and 5 bases at J; junction bases unmatched: 15. The CDR3 loop spans 16 amino acids. The CDR3 DNA is TGTGCCAGCAGCCAAGCTACGGGACAGGCCCCCAACGAGCAGTACTTC. Its translation: CASSQATGQAPNEQYF.

The chain recombines TRBV19 with TRBJ1-1; D gene uncertain. Germline CDR1 is LNHDA and CDR2 is SQIVND (reference sequence). CDR3 length equals 11 residues. Deletions cut 5 bases from V and 9 bases from J, with 10 bases between. CDR3 nucleotides: TGTGCCAGTAGTTACGGGGTTCAAGCTTTCTTT. This gives the protein CASSYGVQAFF.

The rearrangement links TRBV6-1 to TRBJ2-3; tentative D call: TRBD1 (5 bases). There are 14 residues in the CDR3. From germline, CDR1 is MNHNS and CDR2 SASEGT. Trimming removed 3 bases at V and 4 bases at J, with 11 bases between. CDR3 sequence: CASSDRVEADTQYF. In nucleotides, the CDR3 is TGTGCCAGCAGTGACAGGGTTGAAGCAGATACGCAGTATTTT.

This chain uses TRBV5-1 with TRBJ2-3, with 10 bases fitting TRBD2. Trimming removed 4 bases from V and 2 bases from J; junction bases left unmatched: 4. The CDR3 is 15 residues long. The V gene's germline CDR1 is SGHRS and CDR2 YFSETQ. In DNA form, the CDR3 reads TGCGCCAGCAGCGCGGGACTAGCGATCACAGATACGCAGTATTTT. The encoded protein is CASSAGLAITDTQYF.

The V and J genes are TRBV28 and TRBJ1-2; the match to TRBD1 covers 9 bases. J lost 4 bases, V lost 5 bases, and 8 bases had no gene match. The germline V gene has CDR1 MDHEN and CDR2 SYDVKM. The CDR3 extends over 15 amino acids. The DNA for the CDR3 is TGTGCCAGCAGTCCCTCCGGGACAGGGATCTATGGCTACACCTTC. Its protein product is CASSPSGTGIYGYTF.

The rearrangement uses TRBV5-1 and TRBJ2-7; D is unclear. The CDR3 loop spans 13 amino acids. Per the germline V gene, CDR1 is SGHRS and CDR2 is YFSETQ. The germline V and J ends were trimmed by 4 bases and 6 bases, with 14 bases remaining between them. CDR3 in DNA: TGCGCCAGCAGCCCGACGGTGCGGTTCGAGCAGTACTTC. Protein: CASSPTVRFEQYF.

The chain recombines TRBV18 with TRBJ2-1, with TRBD2 identical over 11 bases. Trimming took 2 bases from V and 7 from J; bases not matched to a gene: 7. Germline CDR1 is KGHSH and CDR2 is LQKENI. The CDR3 length is 16 residues. In nucleotides, the CDR3 is TGTGCCAGCTCACCATCAGCTAGCGGGGGGTTGAATGAGCAGTTCTTC. Residues: CASSPSASGGLNEQFF.

The chain recombines TRBV7-8 with TRBJ1-2; TRBD1 matches at 7 bases. V dropped 1 base and J dropped 6; count of bases not matched to a gene: 5. The CDR3 has 14 amino acids. Germline V CDR1 and CDR2: SGHVS, FQNEAQ. CDR3 in DNA: TGTGCCAGCAGCTTAGTAGGAGGGGGCAATGGCTACACCTTC. Translation gives CASSLVGGGNGYTF.

This clone was observed once. The genes are TRBV24-1 and TRBJ2-5, with 7 positions matching TRBD1. The CDR3 spans 16 residues. V trimming: 3 bases; J trimming: 2 bases; junction bases outside the gene matches: 8. CDR1 is KGHDR and CDR2 is SFDVKD in the germline V gene. The CDR3 protein is CATSDMTGTVQETQYF. Written as DNA, the CDR3 is TGTGCCACCAGTGATATGACCGGGACAGTACAAGAGACCCAGTACTTC.

The chain joins TRBV6-2 or TRBV6-3 to TRBJ2-5; possibly TRBD2 for D (6 bases). Trimming removed 2 bases from V and 5 bases from J, with 21 bases in between. The CDR3 totals 17 residues. Germline assignment: CDR1 MNHEY and CDR2 SVGEGT. The CDR3 nucleotides read TGTGCCAGCAGTTACATGGGTAGCGGACCCGGAGGGGAGACCCAGTACTTC. Translation: CASSYMGSGPGGETQYF.

V is TRBV28 and J is TRBJ2-7; D call uncertain. The CDR3 runs 15 residues. Germline values: CDR1 MDHEN, CDR2 SYDVKM. Trimming stripped 5 bases from V and 7 bases from J, with 21 bases between. Written as DNA, the CDR3 is TGTGCCAGCAGTCCCGCTCCAGGTCCGCCTCGGGAGCAGTACTTC. Translation gives CASSPAPGPPREQYF.

V gene TRBV5-4 combines with J gene TRBJ2-5; D remains ambiguous. Trimming shortened V by 0 bases and J by 1 base, and 7 bases separated the two germline ends. Germline CDR1 and CDR2: SGHNT and YYREEE (reference sequence). The CDR3 covers 14 residues. The CDR3, as DNA: TGTGCCAGCAGCTTGGAAAACGGCCAAGAGACCCAGTACTTC. It specifies CASSLENGQETQYF.

This clone showed up just once. Here the CDR3 DNA reads TGTGCCAGCAGACTAGCCGGGACAGGGGTCGGCTACACCTTC. Amino acid sequence: CASRLAGTGVGYTF. The chain employs TRBV27 and TRBJ1-2, with TRBD1 identical over 10 bases. Germline V gene sequence: CDR1 MNHEY, CDR2 SMNVEV (reference sequence). The V gene end was trimmed by 6 bases and the J gene end by 8 bases; junction bases not matched to a gene: 9. This CDR3 comprises 14 residues.

About this clone: Distinct nucleotide sequences in the sample also encode this CDR3. J is TRBJ2-7 and V is TRBV7-8, with 9 bases that match TRBD2. This CDR3 has 15 residues. Germline V CDR1 and CDR2: SGHVS, FQNEAQ. V lost 2 bases to trimming and J lost 7 bases; unmatched junction nucleotides: 9. The CDR3 protein is CASSLMLAGSVEQYF. The CDR3 DNA is TGTGCCAGCAGCTTAATGCTAGCGGGGTCCGTGGAGCAGTACTTC.

This chain joins TRBV19 and TRBJ1-2, with 7 bases identical to TRBD1. The germline V gene encodes CDR1 LNHDA and CDR2 SQIVND (reference sequence). V trimming: 4 bases; J trimming: 8 bases; junction bases outside the gene matches: 16. CDR3 length: 16 residues. DNA for the CDR3: TGTGCCAGTAGTACGGATCCGGGACAGTCCTTGGGAGGCTACACCTTC. The encoded protein is CASSTDPGQSLGGYTF. Full variable domain (missing parts from reference TRBV19 and TRBJ1-2): DGGITQSPKYLFRKEGQNVTLSCEQNLNHDAMYWYRQDPGQGLRLIYYSQIVNDFQKGDIAEGYSVSREKKESFPLTVTSAQKNPTAFYLCASSTDPGQSLGGYTFGSGTRLTVV.

The rearrangement links TRBV30 to TRBJ1-2; a possible D gene is TRBD1 (6 bases). CDR1 and CDR2 (germline): GTSNPN, SVGIG (reference sequence). The CDR3 extends over 12 amino acids. With 2 bases removed from V and 8 bases from J, the gap between germline ends came to 12 bases. CDR3 nucleotide sequence: TGTGCCTGGAGTCAACAGGGTGGAGGCTACACCTTC. Its translation: CAWSQQGGGYTF.

J is TRBJ1-5 and V is TRBV12-2; TRBD1 is the table's D call and was not checked against the DNA. TRBV12-2 is annotated as a pseudogene. The CDR3 loop spans 19 amino acids. The CDR3 sequence: CASRLTNRDRGSGNQPQHF. The CDR3 nucleotides read TGTGCAAGTCGCTTAACTAACCGGGACAGAGGGTCGGGCAATCAGCCCCAGCATTTT.

The V call is TRBV6-5, the J call TRBJ2-1; D is unclear. CDR3 length: 13 residues. Trimming pared 6 bases from V and 6 bases from J, leaving 12 bases between. CDR1 and CDR2 (germline): MNHEY, SVGAGI. DNA of the CDR3: TGTGCCAGCAGCCGTGGGCCCCCCAATGAGCAGTTCTTC. It specifies CASSRGPPNEQFF.

This clone showed up just a few times. J is TRBJ1-2 and V is TRBV11-2, with a possible D match to TRBD1 (5 bases). The CDR3 sequence is 17 residues long. Germline CDR1 and CDR2: SGHAT and FQNNGV. Trimming took 4 bases from V and 1 from J, leaving 19 bases between them. Written as DNA, the CDR3 is TGTGCCAGCAGCTCTCTCCGTAGACAGATTATTAACTATGGCTACACCTTC. As protein: CASSSLRRQIINYGYTF.

The chain couples TRBV30 to TRBJ1-3; TRBD1 is a possible D gene (5 bases). Deletions cut 0 bases from V and 0 bases from J, with 15 bases between. CDR3 size: 17 residues. Germline loops: CDR1 GTSNPN, CDR2 SVGIG (reference sequence). The CDR3 DNA reads TGTGCCTGGAGTGTACGTCTGTCGACAGACTCTGGAAACACCATATATTTT. Protein product: CAWSVRLSTDSGNTIYF.

The chain carries TRBV10-3 and TRBJ2-5; TRBD2 matches at 7 bases. The CDR3 is 17 residues long. CDR1 is ENHRY, CDR2 SYGVKD, per germline. Germline trimming cut 0 bases from V and 5 bases from J; bases unmatched to any gene: 12. Here the CDR3 reads CAISESGYTGGEETQYF. The CDR3, as DNA: TGTGCCATCAGTGAGTCGGGGTATACGGGGGGAGAGGAGACCCAGTACTTC.

J is TRBJ2-2 and V is TRBV9; 7 bases fit TRBD1. CDR3 size: 15 residues. Germline-derived CDR1 and CDR2 are SGDLS and YYNGEE. The junction had 6 bases not matched to a gene; V was cut back by 0 bases and J by 7 bases. The CDR3 protein is CASSVGFRGSGELFF. For the CDR3, the DNA is TGTGCCAGCAGCGTAGGTTTCAGGGGGAGCGGGGAGCTGTTTTTT.

V gene TRBV28 combines with J gene TRBJ2-7; D gene unclear. CDR1 MDHEN and CDR2 SYDVKM come from the germline V gene. Trimming cost V 7 bases and J 3 bases, with 13 bases left between them. The CDR3 sequence is 13 residues long. This chain's CDR3 is CASIRAVNYEQYF. For the CDR3, the DNA is TGTGCCAGCATTCGCGCGGTTAACTACGAGCAGTACTTC.

This clone was seen once. The chain recombines TRBV13 with TRBJ2-3, with TRBD2 as a possible D gene (5 bases). The CDR3 is 15 amino acids. V dropped 0 bases and J dropped 1 base, with 8 bases sitting between them. Per germline, CDR1 PRHDT and CDR2 FYEKMQ (reference sequence). This CDR3 is CASSLGDSRTDTQYF. The CDR3 DNA is TGTGCCAGCAGCTTAGGGGACTCCCGCACAGATACGCAGTATTTT.

This sequence joins TRBV4-2 and TRBJ2-3, with TRBD2 identical over 12 bases. The V segment lost 0 bases and the J segment 6 bases; nucleotides outside the gene matches: 4. The V gene's germline CDR1 is LGHNA and CDR2 YNFKEQ. The CDR3 loop spans 16 amino acids. CDR3 in amino acids: CASSQDGLAGGDTQYF. CDR3 DNA: TGTGCCAGCAGCCAAGATGGCCTAGCGGGAGGGGATACGCAGTATTTT.